The 9 T cell receptor beta chains reported below all come from one sample, sequenced in a study of neurological immune-mediated disorders. Via MiXCR, TCRdb re-called the 5' RACE reads, giving one row per CDR3 protein. Of roughly 100,000 distinct CDR3 sequences listed, roughly 4% are singletons. The sequencing input was PBMCs. These TCRs come from a woman aged 18-30 years with multiple sclerosis.

This clonotype was detected many times. This chain links TRBV7-2 with TRBJ2-5; TRBD1 or TRBD2 may be the D gene (6 bases each). Trimming shortened V by 5 bases and J by 6 bases, and 10 bases separated the two germline ends. Germline V lookup: CDR1 SGHTA, CDR2 FQGNSA. CDR3 length: 12 residues. Written as DNA, the CDR3 is TGTGCCAGCAGCCCCGGGGGCCAGACCCAGTACTTC. Its protein product is CASSPGGQTQYF. Filled out from reference TRBV7-2 and TRBJ2-5, the complete variable domain reads GAGVSQSPSNKVTEKGKDVELRCDPISGHTALYWYRQSLGQGLEFLIYFQGNSAPDKSGLPSDRFSAERTGGSVSTLTIQRTQQEDSAVYLCASSPGGQTQYFGPGTRLLVL.

This clonotype came up many times. DNA for the CDR3: TGTGCCAGCAGCTTCGGGGATACGCAGTATTTT. This sequence encodes CASSFGDTQYF. The V gene is TRBV7-8, the J gene TRBJ2-3; D gene unclear. V was shortened by 3 bases and J by 6 bases, with 4 bases between the two germline ends. The CDR3 length is 11 residues. Germline V lookup: CDR1 SGHVS, CDR2 FQNEAQ.

This clonotype has at least ten counts. The chain recombines TRBV5-1 with TRBJ1-1; possibly TRBD1 for D (6 bases). The ends were cut back, 3 bases at V and 0 bases at J, with 15 bases in the middle. CDR3 size: 16 residues. Germline CDR1 reads SGHRS; CDR2 reads YFSETQ. The chain's CDR3 is CASSSVTGKMNTEAFF. The CDR3 DNA is TGCGCCAGCAGCTCCGTGACAGGCAAGATGAACACTGAAGCTTTCTTT.

Ten or more counts support this clonotype. V gene TRBV20-1 combines with J gene TRBJ1-2, with 9 bases identical to TRBD1. The CDR3 spans 13 residues. J was trimmed by 8 bases and V by 6 bases; bases with no gene match: 10. Germline CDR1 and CDR2: DFQATT and SNEGSKA (reference sequence). The CDR3 region has the DNA TGCAGTGCGCCCGACAGGGGGACTATGGGCTACACCTTC. It encodes CSAPDRGTMGYTF.

This clonotype was detected many times. The rearrangement joins TRBV5-6 to TRBJ2-4, with a possible D match to TRBD1 (6 bases). Germline V gives CDR1 SGHDT, CDR2 YYEEEE. The CDR3 has 12 residues. Trimming removed 1 base from V and 7 bases from J, with 6 bases in between. The CDR3 DNA reads TGTGCCAGCAGCTTGCAGGGGAACATTCAGTACTTC. This encodes CASSLQGNIQYF.

This clonotype was observed at least ten times. The V call is TRBV15, the J call TRBJ2-7; 7 bases are a match to TRBD1. V shed 0 bases and J 5 bases; nucleotides not matched to a gene: 4. The CDR3 has 14 amino acids. Germline V lookup: CDR1 LNHNV, CDR2 YYDKDF (reference sequence). The CDR3 spells CATSRDPGGHEQYF. The CDR3 DNA is TGTGCCACCAGCAGAGATCCAGGGGGACACGAGCAGTACTTC.

In this sample, this clonotype turned up many times. V and J are TRBV19 and TRBJ2-3; D remains unclear. Trimming pared 5 bases from V and 6 bases from J, leaving 12 bases between. This CDR3 comprises 13 residues. Germline CDR1 reads LNHDA; CDR2 reads SQIVND (reference sequence). The CDR3 spells CASSLLLRDTQYF. For the CDR3, the DNA is TGTGCCAGTAGTTTACTCCTGCGCGATACGCAGTATTTT.

The sample holds many counts of this clonotype. The chain has TRBV11-2 and TRBJ1-4, with 7 bases that match TRBD1. The length of the CDR3 is 14 residues. The V gene's germline CDR1 is SGHAT and CDR2 FQNNGV. V trimming: 4 bases; J trimming: 6 bases; junction bases outside the gene matches: 5. CDR3 loop: CASSSDRVDEKLFF. CDR3 nucleotides: TGTGCCAGCAGCTCAGACAGGGTAGATGAAAAACTGTTTTTT.

In its sample, this clonotype was seen many times. V and J are TRBV19 and TRBJ1-1; 7 nucleotides line up with TRBD1. From germline, CDR1 is LNHDA and CDR2 SQIVND (reference sequence). The CDR3 loop spans 13 amino acids. V shed 1 base and J 4 bases; nucleotides not matched to a gene: 0. CDR3 amino acids: CASSIGQGTEAFF. The DNA for the CDR3 is TGTGCCAGTAGTATAGGACAGGGCACTGAAGCTTTCTTT.